A single T cell receptor beta chain is shown here with its context. The antigen remains unidentified. At one boundary the junction diverges from the germline segment, which might be a read error. CD8 cells classed as naive were CD45RO-negative and positively selected for CCR7, excluding terminally differentiated effector memory CD45RA+ cells. As handled by the study authors: Filtering differed, since immunoSEQ gave only junction sequences and no quality scores. The protocol was immunoSEQ multiplex PCR, while the TCRdb copy is restricted to in-frame clones and leaves out a portion. V and J calls plus clone size are reproduced from that table; the DNA served to infer D and trimming. This sample yields hundreds of thousands of clones, of which about 92% are seen a single time; about a quarter belongs to the top ten. The sample is drawn from a study of shared clonotypes between healthy human individuals. Study background: Used for every donor were three CD4 naive, three CD4 memory, two CD8 naive and one CD8 memory plate. Whole-study results and caveats: Naive subsets typically showed greater estimated richness than memory subsets.

The CDR3 loop spans 12 amino acids. Germline values: CDR1 SQVTM, CDR2 ANQGSEA. The sequence came from a young man in good health. The source material was naive CD8+ T cells sorted from blood. The chain uses TRBV29-1 and TRBJ2-3, with 7 bases fitting TRBD2. As DNA, the CDR3 is TGCAGCGTTGAAGATCAGGGAGGGGCTAGAGATTTT. Encoded protein: CSVEDQGGARDF.